Listed here are 32 T cell receptor beta chains from one sample, sequenced in a study of a mutant IDH1 vaccine in newly diagnosed glioma. No cognate antigen is known for these TCRs. The sample's time point: week 11, during vaccination. A single vaccine dose contained 300 ug of mutant IDH1 20-mer peptide, and topical imiquimod was used with it. Libraries were prepared by immunoSEQ multiplex PCR; TCRdb keeps only in-frame clonotypes and omits some of them. This sample has 20,000 to 25,000 clones, with 60% to 75% found just once. The source was peripheral blood mononuclear cells (PBMCs), collected from a glioma patient whose treatment included an IDH1 peptide vaccine. Receptor source: a man between 18 and 35 years old with glioma. Some clones in this sample may be carry-over from other donors' samples.

The chain recombines TRBV19 with TRBJ1-2; D unclear. The germline V gene has CDR1 LNHDA and CDR2 SQIVND (reference sequence). Trimming shortened V by 5 bases and J by 8 bases, and 18 bases separated the two germline ends. This CDR3 is 14 amino acids long. The CDR3 loop is CASSVSGHRRGYTF. The CDR3 DNA reads TGTGCCAGTAGTGTCTCCGGCCACCGGCGGGGCTACACCTTC.

This chain joins TRBV6-5 and TRBJ1-5, with 9 bases aligning to TRBD1. The CDR3 length is 15 residues. Germline V CDR1 and CDR2: MNHEY, SVGAGI. J lost 4 bases, V lost 0 bases, and 1 base had no gene match. The CDR3 DNA reads as TGTGCCAGCAGTTACTCAGGACAGGGGAATCAGCCCCAGCATTTT. Translating it yields CASSYSGQGNQPQHF.

This chain joins TRBV2 and TRBJ2-5, with D possibly being TRBD1 or TRBD2 (6 bases each). This CDR3 has 15 amino acids. The germline CDR1 and CDR2 sequences are SNHLY and FYNNEI. The V and J ends lost 3 bases and 5 bases respectively, with 16 bases between them. CDR3 coding DNA: TGTGCCAGCAGTGATCGGGCGGGAAGGGGGGAGACCCAGTACTTC. Translated: CASSDRAGRGETQYF. The full variable domain, rest sourced from reference TRBV2 and TRBJ2-5, is EPEVTQTPSHQVTQMGQEVILRCVPISNHLYFYWYRQILGQKVEFLVSFYNNEISEKSEIFDDQFSVERPDGSNFTLKIRSTKLEDSAMYFCASSDRAGRGETQYFGPGTRLLVL.

The chain recombines TRBV7-2 with TRBJ1-6, with a possible D match to TRBD1 (6 bases). CDR1 SGHTA and CDR2 FQGNSA come from the germline V gene. V lost 5 bases, J lost 6 bases, and 14 bases lay in between. The CDR3 contains 15 residues. In DNA, the CDR3 is TGTGCCAGCAGCCCCCAGACAGGCCCTAATTCACCCCTCCACTTT. It yields the protein CASSPQTGPNSPLHF.

This clone was observed a single time. This CDR3 is CASSPRTGTEAFF. The CDR3 bases are TGTGCCAGCTCACCACGGACAGGGACTGAAGCTTTCTTT. The rearrangement links TRBV18 to TRBJ1-1; 8 bases map to TRBD1. This CDR3 has 13 amino acids. In germline, CDR1 is KGHSH, CDR2 LQKENI. V was pared by 1 base and J by 5 bases, with 0 bases of the junction left unmatched.

V is TRBV29-1 and J is TRBJ2-6; no reliable D call. There are 15 residues in the CDR3. Trimming shortened V by 7 bases and J by 1 base, and 14 bases separated the two germline ends. Germline CDR1 and CDR2: SQVTM and ANQGSEA. CDR3 bases: TGCAGCGCCAACTTGGCAGGATCTGGGGCCAACGTCCTGACTTTC. This encodes CSANLAGSGANVLTF.

This chain joins TRBV27 and TRBJ1-3; 9 positions agree with TRBD1. The germline V gene has CDR1 MNHEY and CDR2 SMNVEV (reference sequence). The V segment lost 6 bases and the J segment 2 bases; nucleotides outside the gene matches: 2. CDR3 length: 14 amino acids. CDR3 sequence reads: CASSHRGPGNTIYF. DNA for the CDR3: TGTGCCAGCAGCCACAGGGGGCCTGGAAACACCATATATTTT.

The gene calls are TRBV4-3 and TRBJ1-1, with D maybe TRBD1 (5 bases). Germline-derived CDR1 and CDR2 are LGHNA and YSLEER. Trimming cost V 1 base and J 2 bases, with 11 bases left between them. The CDR3 sequence is 15 residues long. The CDR3 protein is CASSQARVINTEAFF. The CDR3 region has the DNA TGCGCCAGCAGCCAAGCCAGGGTGATCAACACTGAAGCTTTCTTT.

This chain joins TRBV6-1 and TRBJ2-3; 8 bases are shared with TRBD1. The J segment lost 1 base and the V segment lost 6 bases, leaving 6 bases of the junction unmatched. CDR3 length: 15 amino acids. The germline V gene encodes CDR1 MNHNS and CDR2 SASEGT. The CDR3 is CASRKTGVGTDTQYF. The CDR3 coding sequence is TGTGCCAGCAGGAAGACAGGGGTTGGCACAGATACGCAGTATTTT.

The chain couples TRBV4-1 to TRBJ2-6, with unresolved D. V was cut by 0 bases and J by 5 bases, with 20 bases left in between. The CDR3 is 19 amino acids. Germline CDR1 reads MGHRA; CDR2 reads YSYEKL. The CDR3 spells CASSQEKNVGLVRANVLTF. The DNA of the CDR3 is TGCGCCAGCAGCCAAGAAAAGAATGTCGGTTTGGTTAGGGCCAACGTCCTGACTTTC.

The chain couples TRBV18 to TRBJ1-5, with 9 bases that match TRBD1. CDR1 is KGHSH and CDR2 is LQKENI in the germline V gene. The ends lost 2 bases at V and 6 bases at J; junction bases unmatched: 8. The CDR3 is made up of 16 amino acids. CDR3 loop: CASSPWNRQGGQPQHF. The CDR3 region has the DNA TGTGCCAGCTCACCATGGAACCGACAGGGGGGTCAGCCCCAGCATTTT. The variable domain in full, completed from reference TRBV18 and TRBJ1-5, reads NAGVMQNPRHLVRRRGQEARLRCSPMKGHSHVYWYRQLPEEGLKFMVYLQKENIIDESGMPKERFSAEFPKEGPSILRIQQVVRGDSAAYFCASSPWNRQGGQPQHFGDGTRLSIL.

The chain combines TRBV5-1 with TRBJ1-1; D is ambiguous. The CDR3 totals 12 residues. CDR1 and CDR2 from the germline V gene are SGHRS and YFSETQ. V lost 4 bases and J lost 2, with 6 bases in between. The CDR3 is CASSLSNTEAFF. The CDR3 DNA reads TGCGCCAGCAGCCTATCCAACACTGAAGCTTTCTTT. Combining the CDR3 with reference TRBV5-1 and TRBJ1-1 gives the whole variable domain KAGVTQTPRYLIKTRGQQVTLSCSPISGHRSVSWYQQTPGQGLQFLFEYFSETQRNKGNFPGRFSGRQFSNSRSEMNVSTLELGDSALYLCASSLSNTEAFFGQGTRLTVV.

This clone was observed a handful of times. The CDR3 nucleotides read TGCAGTGCCTTGGACCGTTTGACCCTCCACTTT. This encodes CSALDRLTLHF. The chain employs TRBV20-1 and TRBJ1-6; D ambiguous. CDR1 DFQATT and CDR2 SNEGSKA come from the germline V gene (reference sequence). The CDR3 loop spans 11 amino acids. V was cut by 6 bases and J by 14 bases, with 14 bases left in between.

V is TRBV5-4 and J is TRBJ2-5; TRBD1 aligns across 7 bases. Germline trimming cut 4 bases from V and 8 bases from J; bases unmatched to any gene: 11. Per the germline V gene, CDR1 is SGHNT and CDR2 is YYREEE (reference sequence). The CDR3 has 14 residues. The CDR3 region is CASSTGDRRDTQYF. The CDR3 nucleotides are TGTGCCAGCAGCACCGGGGACAGAAGAGATACCCAGTACTTC.

This clone was recorded a few times. The chain recombines TRBV27 with TRBJ2-2; D is ambiguous. V was pared by 2 bases and J by 5 bases, with 12 bases between. Germline V CDR1 and CDR2: MNHEY, SMNVEV (reference sequence). The CDR3 totals 15 residues. The CDR3 bases are TGTGCCAGCAGTTTACTGTCCAAGAGAACCGGGGAGCTGTTTTTT. Protein sequence: CASSLLSKRTGELFF.

Points on this clone: A junction boundary mismatches the germline segment, possibly from a read error. The gene calls are TRBV2 and TRBJ2-1, with 8 bases fitting TRBD2. The CDR3 length is 16 residues. CDR1 and CDR2 (germline): SNHLY, FYNNEI. The CDR3 DNA reads TGTGCCAGCAGGGAAGCGGCGGGGGGTTCCTACAATGAGCAGTTCTTC. Residues: CASREAAGGSYNEQFF.

This rearrangement joins TRBV2 to TRBJ1-1; TRBD1 is a possible D gene (6 bases). Germline V gene data show CDR1 as SNHLY and CDR2 as FYNNEI. This CDR3 contains 15 residues. The germline V and J ends were trimmed by 1 base and 5 bases, with 14 bases remaining between them. CDR3 in amino acids: CASSEGIGGGTEAFF. For the CDR3, the DNA is TGTGCCAGCAGTGAAGGAATAGGGGGAGGGACTGAAGCTTTCTTT.

The DNA of the CDR3 is TGTGCCAGCTCACAAAATACAGGGGGGGAAACTGAAGCTTTCTTT. Translating gives CASSQNTGGETEAFF. The chain employs TRBV18 and TRBJ1-1; 8 bases agree with TRBD1. Trimming cost V 4 bases and J 5 bases; bases outside gene matches: 9. Germline CDR1 KGHSH, CDR2 LQKENI. The CDR3 runs to 15 residues.

This clone was observed a few times. The chain has TRBV7-6 and TRBJ2-7, with D tentatively TRBD1 (5 bases). The CDR3 sequence is 15 residues long. The germline CDR1 and CDR2 sequences are SGHVS and FNYEAQ. Trimming left V 1 base short and J 2 bases short, with 12 bases between. The CDR3 DNA follows: TGTGCCAGCAGCTTAGATCAGGGAAGAGCCTACGAGCAGTACTTC. This codes for CASSLDQGRAYEQYF.

The rearrangement joins TRBV18 to TRBJ1-4; D ambiguous. This CDR3 is 16 amino acids long. Trimming pared 4 bases from V and 6 bases from J, leaving 18 bases between. Germline V gives CDR1 KGHSH, CDR2 LQKENI. CDR3 in amino acids: CASSHNRGRDDEKLFF. CDR3 DNA sequence: TGTGCCAGCTCACATAACCGGGGTCGGGATGATGAAAAACTGTTTTTT.

The V gene is TRBV5-1, the J gene TRBJ2-2; D is uncertain. CDR1 and CDR2 from the germline V gene are SGHRS and YFSETQ. This CDR3 contains 13 residues. V lost 4 bases to trimming and J lost 4 bases, with 8 bases between them. CDR3 DNA sequence: TGCGCCAGCAGCATCGCGGCCACCGGGGAGCTGTTTTTT. Translation: CASSIAATGELFF. Using reference TRBV5-1 and TRBJ2-2 for the parts outside the CDR3, the full variable domain is KAGVTQTPRYLIKTRGQQVTLSCSPISGHRSVSWYQQTPGQGLQFLFEYFSETQRNKGNFPGRFSGRQFSNSRSEMNVSTLELGDSALYLCASSIAATGELFFGEGSRLTVL.

This clone has just a few counts. V and J are TRBV6-5 and TRBJ2-7; tentative D call: TRBD1 (6 bases). CDR1 is MNHEY and CDR2 is SVGAGI in the germline V gene. The V end lost 2 bases, the J end lost 4 bases, and 12 bases lay between the germline ends. The length of the CDR3 is 14 residues. Written as DNA, the CDR3 is TGTGCCAGCAGTTACAGGGGGATCGGGTACGAGCAGTACTTC. Translation gives CASSYRGIGYEQYF.

The CDR3, as DNA: TGTGCCAGCAGCGCCCGACTAGCGGGGGGGCCGACAGCACCGTACGAGCAGTACTTC. Amino acid sequence: CASSARLAGGPTAPYEQYF. The V gene is TRBV7-8, the J gene TRBJ2-7; 14 bases agree with TRBD2. Germline trimming cut 5 bases from V and 4 bases from J; bases unmatched to any gene: 16. The CDR3 consists of 19 residues. The germline V gene encodes CDR1 SGHVS and CDR2 FQNEAQ. The whole variable domain, filled in from reference TRBV7-8 and TRBJ2-7, reads GAGVSQSPRYKVAKRGQDVALRCDPISGHVSLFWYQQALGQGPEFLTYFQNEAQLDKSGLPSDRFFAERPEGSVSTLKIQRTQQEDSAVYLCASSARLAGGPTAPYEQYFGPGTRLTVT.

This sequence joins TRBV4-3 and TRBJ2-1; D is perhaps TRBD1 (5 bases). The CDR3 is 16 residues long. The germline V gene has CDR1 LGHNA and CDR2 YSLEER. Trimming took 0 bases from V and 7 from J, leaving 16 bases between them. The CDR3 loop reads CASSQDRREISNEQFF. CDR3 nucleotides: TGCGCCAGCAGCCAAGATCGCAGGGAAATTTCGAATGAGCAGTTCTTC.

The chain links TRBV25-1 to TRBJ2-1, with D perhaps TRBD1 (6 bases). Germline CDR1 MGHDK, CDR2 SYGVNS. CDR3 length: 15 residues. V was pared by 4 bases and J by 7 bases, with 17 bases between. CDR3 sequence reads: CASSARIRGSNEQFF. Here the CDR3 DNA reads TGTGCCAGCAGTGCCCGAATTAGGGGGTCGAATGAGCAGTTCTTC. Full variable domain (missing parts from reference TRBV25-1 and TRBJ2-1): EADIYQTPRYLVIGTGKKITLECSQTMGHDKMYWYQQDPGMELHLIHYSYGVNSTEKGDLSSESTVSRIRTEHFPLTLESARPSHTSQYLCASSARIRGSNEQFFGPGTRLTVL.

The V gene is TRBV9, the J gene TRBJ1-1; TRBD1 matches at 8 bases. Germline V gene lookup returns CDR1 SGDLS and CDR2 YYNGEE. This CDR3 has 16 amino acids. Trimming removed 4 bases from V and 1 base from J; junction bases left unmatched: 9. CDR3 DNA sequence: TGTGCCAGCAGCCAGAACACCGGGACAGGGAACACTGAAGCTTTCTTT. Encoded protein: CASSQNTGTGNTEAFF.

V usage is TRBV30 and J usage is TRBJ1-3; TRBD1 might be the D (5 bases). This CDR3 has 10 residues. Trimming pared 8 bases from V and 3 bases from J, leaving 5 bases between. The germline V gene has CDR1 GTSNPN and CDR2 SVGIG (reference sequence). The CDR3 is CAQGGNTIYF. The DNA for the CDR3 is TGTGCCCAGGGTGGAAACACCATATATTTT.

This clone was detected only a few times. The chain employs TRBV18 and TRBJ2-1; the D is unclear. The CDR3 runs 18 residues. Germline values: CDR1 KGHSH, CDR2 LQKENI. The ends were cut back, 8 bases at V and 6 bases at J, with 29 bases in the middle. This chain's CDR3 is CASRNSAGDLTNSNEQFF. The CDR3 nucleotides read TGTGCCAGCCGAAACTCCGCCGGAGACCTCACAAACTCCAATGAGCAGTTCTTC.

CDR3 DNA sequence: TGTGCCAGCAGGGGGGTAGTTCGAGAGACCCAGTACTTC. Encoded protein: CASRGVVRETQYF. This sequence joins TRBV2 and TRBJ2-5; perhaps D is TRBD1 or TRBD2 (5 bases each). Deletions cut 6 bases from V and 4 bases from J, with 12 bases between. Germline assignment: CDR1 SNHLY and CDR2 FYNNEI. The CDR3 covers 13 residues. The full variable domain, with the rest looked up from reference TRBV2 and TRBJ2-5, is EPEVTQTPSHQVTQMGQEVILRCVPISNHLYFYWYRQILGQKVEFLVSFYNNEISEKSEIFDDQFSVERPDGSNFTLKIRSTKLEDSAMYFCASRGVVRETQYFGPGTRLLVL.

J is TRBJ1-4 and V is TRBV6-5, with 7 bases fitting TRBD1. After removal of 6 bases from V and 6 bases from J, the junction contained 7 bases not matched to a gene. From germline, CDR1 is MNHEY and CDR2 SVGAGI. This CDR3 region has 14 residues. For the CDR3, the DNA is TGTGCCAGCAGACGACAGGGTACCCATGAAAAACTGTTTTTT. This codes for CASRRQGTHEKLFF.

The V gene is TRBV6-5, the J gene TRBJ2-7, with TRBD1 matching over 7 bases. Germline assignment: CDR1 MNHEY and CDR2 SVGAGI. CDR3 length: 14 residues. The ends lost 4 bases at V and 3 bases at J; junction bases unmatched: 6. The CDR3 reads CASSSRRDSYEQYF. CDR3 nucleotides: TGTGCCAGCAGTTCAAGACGGGACAGCTACGAGCAGTACTTC.

The rearrangement joins TRBV10-3 to TRBJ2-3; the D is unclear. CDR1 and CDR2 from the germline V gene are ENHRY and SYGVKD. Between the trimmed V and J ends, which lost 7 bases and 1 base, there was a span of 18 bases. The CDR3 loop spans 16 amino acids. Here the CDR3 reads CAITSSLRGGTDTQYF. CDR3 nucleotide sequence: TGTGCCATCACCTCCTCCCTCCGTGGCGGCACAGATACGCAGTATTTT.